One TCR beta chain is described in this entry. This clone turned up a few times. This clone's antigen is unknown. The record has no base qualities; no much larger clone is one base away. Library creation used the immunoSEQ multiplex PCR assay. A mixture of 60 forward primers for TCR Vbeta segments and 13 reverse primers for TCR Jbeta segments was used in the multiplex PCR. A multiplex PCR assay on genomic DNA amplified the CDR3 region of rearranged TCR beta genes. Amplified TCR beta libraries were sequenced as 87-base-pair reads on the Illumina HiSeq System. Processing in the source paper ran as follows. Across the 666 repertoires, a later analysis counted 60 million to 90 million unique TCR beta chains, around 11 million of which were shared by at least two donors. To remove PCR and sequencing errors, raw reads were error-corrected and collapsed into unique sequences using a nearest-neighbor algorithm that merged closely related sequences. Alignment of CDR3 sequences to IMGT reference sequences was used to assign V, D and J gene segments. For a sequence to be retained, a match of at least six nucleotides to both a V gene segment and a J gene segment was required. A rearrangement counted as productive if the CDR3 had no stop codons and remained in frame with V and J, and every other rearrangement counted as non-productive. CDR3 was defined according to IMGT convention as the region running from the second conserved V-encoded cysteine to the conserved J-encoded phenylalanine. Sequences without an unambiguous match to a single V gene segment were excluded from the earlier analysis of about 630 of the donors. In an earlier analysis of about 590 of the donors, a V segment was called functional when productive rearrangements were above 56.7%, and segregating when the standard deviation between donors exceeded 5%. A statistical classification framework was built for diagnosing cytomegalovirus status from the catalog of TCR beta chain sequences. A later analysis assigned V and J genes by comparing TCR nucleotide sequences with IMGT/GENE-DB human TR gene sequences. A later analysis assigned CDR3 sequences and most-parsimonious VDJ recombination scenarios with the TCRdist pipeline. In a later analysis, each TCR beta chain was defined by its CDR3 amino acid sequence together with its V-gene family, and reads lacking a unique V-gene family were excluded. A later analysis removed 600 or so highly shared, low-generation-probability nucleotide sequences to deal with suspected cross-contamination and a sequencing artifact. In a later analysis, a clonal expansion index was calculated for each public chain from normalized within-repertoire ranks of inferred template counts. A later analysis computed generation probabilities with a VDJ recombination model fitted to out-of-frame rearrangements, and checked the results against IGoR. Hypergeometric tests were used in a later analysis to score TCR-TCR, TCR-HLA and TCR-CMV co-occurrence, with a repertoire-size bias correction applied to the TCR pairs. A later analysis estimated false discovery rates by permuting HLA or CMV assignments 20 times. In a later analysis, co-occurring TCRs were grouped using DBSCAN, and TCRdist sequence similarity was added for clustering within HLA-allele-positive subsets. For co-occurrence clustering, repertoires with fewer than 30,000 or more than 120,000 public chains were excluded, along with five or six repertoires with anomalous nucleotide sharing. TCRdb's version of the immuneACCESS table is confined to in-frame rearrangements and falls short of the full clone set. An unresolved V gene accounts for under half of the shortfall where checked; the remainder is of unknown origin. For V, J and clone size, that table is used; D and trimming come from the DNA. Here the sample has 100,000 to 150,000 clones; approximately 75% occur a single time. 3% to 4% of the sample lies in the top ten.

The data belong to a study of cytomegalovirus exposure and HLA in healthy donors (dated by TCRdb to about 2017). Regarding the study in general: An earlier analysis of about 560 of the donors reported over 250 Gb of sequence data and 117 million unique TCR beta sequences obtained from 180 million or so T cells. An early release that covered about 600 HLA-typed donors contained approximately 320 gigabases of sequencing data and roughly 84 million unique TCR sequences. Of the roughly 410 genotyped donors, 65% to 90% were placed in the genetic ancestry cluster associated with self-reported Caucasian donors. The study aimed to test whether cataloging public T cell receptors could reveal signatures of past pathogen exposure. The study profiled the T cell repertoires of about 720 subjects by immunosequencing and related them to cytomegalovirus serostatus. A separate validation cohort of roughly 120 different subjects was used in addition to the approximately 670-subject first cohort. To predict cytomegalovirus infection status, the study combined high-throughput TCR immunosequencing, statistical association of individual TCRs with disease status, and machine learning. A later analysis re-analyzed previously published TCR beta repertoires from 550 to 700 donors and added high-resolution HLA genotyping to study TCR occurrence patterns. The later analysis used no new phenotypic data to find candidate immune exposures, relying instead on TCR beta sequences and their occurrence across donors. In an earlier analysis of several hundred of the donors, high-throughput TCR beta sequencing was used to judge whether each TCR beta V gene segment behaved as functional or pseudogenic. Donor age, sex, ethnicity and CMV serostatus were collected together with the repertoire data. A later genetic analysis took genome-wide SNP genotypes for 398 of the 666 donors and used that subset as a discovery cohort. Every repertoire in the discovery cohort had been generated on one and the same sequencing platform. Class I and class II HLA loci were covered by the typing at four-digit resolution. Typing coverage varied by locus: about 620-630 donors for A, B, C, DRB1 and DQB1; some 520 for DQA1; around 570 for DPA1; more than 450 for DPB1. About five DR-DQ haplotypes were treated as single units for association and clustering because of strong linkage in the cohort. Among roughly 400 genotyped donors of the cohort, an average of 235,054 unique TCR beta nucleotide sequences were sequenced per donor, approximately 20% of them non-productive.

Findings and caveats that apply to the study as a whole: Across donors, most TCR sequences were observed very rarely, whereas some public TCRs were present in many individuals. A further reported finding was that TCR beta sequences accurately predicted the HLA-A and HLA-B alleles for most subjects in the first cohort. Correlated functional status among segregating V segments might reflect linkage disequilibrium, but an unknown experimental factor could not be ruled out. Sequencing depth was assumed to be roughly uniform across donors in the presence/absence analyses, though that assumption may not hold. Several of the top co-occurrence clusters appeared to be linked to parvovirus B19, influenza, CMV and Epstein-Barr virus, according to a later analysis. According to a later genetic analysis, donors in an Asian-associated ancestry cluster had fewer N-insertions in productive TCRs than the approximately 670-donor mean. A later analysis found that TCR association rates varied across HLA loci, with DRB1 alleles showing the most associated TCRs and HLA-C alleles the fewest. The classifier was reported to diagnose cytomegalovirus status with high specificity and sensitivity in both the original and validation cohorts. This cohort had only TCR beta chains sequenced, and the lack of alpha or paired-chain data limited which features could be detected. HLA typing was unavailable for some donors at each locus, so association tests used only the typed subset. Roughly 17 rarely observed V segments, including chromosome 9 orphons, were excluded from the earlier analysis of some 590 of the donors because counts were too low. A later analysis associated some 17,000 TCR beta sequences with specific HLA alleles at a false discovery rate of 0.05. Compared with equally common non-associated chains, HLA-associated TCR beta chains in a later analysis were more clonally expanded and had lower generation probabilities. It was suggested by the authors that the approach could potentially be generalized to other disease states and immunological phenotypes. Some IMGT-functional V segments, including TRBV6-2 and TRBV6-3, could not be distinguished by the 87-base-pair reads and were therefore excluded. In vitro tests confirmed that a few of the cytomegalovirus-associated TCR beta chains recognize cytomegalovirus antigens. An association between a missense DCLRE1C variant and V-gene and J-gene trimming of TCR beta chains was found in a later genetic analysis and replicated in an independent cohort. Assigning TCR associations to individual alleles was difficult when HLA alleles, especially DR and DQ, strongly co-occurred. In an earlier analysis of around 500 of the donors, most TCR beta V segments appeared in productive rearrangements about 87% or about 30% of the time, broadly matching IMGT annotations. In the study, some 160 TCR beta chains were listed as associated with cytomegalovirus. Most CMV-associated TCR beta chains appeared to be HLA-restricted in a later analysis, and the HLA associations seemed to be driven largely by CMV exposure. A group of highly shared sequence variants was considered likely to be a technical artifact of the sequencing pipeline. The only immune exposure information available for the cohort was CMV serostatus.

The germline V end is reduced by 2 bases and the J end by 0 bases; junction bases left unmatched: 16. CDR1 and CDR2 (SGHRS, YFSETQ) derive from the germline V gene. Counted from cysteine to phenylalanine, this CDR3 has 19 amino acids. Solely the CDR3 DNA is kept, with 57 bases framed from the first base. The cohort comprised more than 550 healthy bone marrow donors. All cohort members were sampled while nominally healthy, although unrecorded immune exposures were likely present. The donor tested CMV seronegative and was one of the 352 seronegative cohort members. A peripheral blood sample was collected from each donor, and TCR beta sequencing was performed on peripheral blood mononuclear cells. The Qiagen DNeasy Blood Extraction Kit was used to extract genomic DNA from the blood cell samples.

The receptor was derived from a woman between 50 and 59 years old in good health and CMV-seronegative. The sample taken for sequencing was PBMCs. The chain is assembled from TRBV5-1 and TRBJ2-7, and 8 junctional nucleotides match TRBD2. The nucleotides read TGCGCCAGCAGCTTCCCCCCGACGGGGGGGGCCGTCTACTCCTACGAGCAGTACTTC. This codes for CASSFPPTGGAVYSYEQYF.